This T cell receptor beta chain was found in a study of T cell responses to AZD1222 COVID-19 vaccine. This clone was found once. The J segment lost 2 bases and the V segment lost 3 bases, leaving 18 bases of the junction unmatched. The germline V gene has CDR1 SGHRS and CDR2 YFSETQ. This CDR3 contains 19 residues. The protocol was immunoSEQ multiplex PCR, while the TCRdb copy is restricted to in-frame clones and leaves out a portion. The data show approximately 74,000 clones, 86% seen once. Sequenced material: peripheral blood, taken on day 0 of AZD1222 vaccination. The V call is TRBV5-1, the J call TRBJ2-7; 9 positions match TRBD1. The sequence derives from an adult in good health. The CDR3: CASSSTSLPQGAPTYEQYF. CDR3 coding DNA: TGCGCCAGCAGCTCCACTAGTCTACCACAGGGGGCCCCCACCTACGAGCAGTACTTC.